The following is a TCR beta chain sequence with its context. Its antigen is unknown. The hyperthyroidism patients had all been newly diagnosed, and their disease duration was under 2 months. Their ages ranged from 18 to 65 years. Uncontrolled infection, other autoimmune disease, pregnancy or lactation led to exclusion. Regions amplified from RNA transcripts were the TCR beta CDR3 regions. First-round RT-PCR with HTBI primers amplified the TCR CDR3 region. TCRdb passed the multiplex PCR reads through MiXCR, listing each CDR3 protein once. There are hundreds of thousands of distinct CDR3 sequences in the sample; under 20% occur only once, and roughly a sixth lies in the top ten. This sample is drawn from a study of T cells in Graves' hyperthyroidism and ophthalmopathy. In the study overall: Prior to any treatment, at the point of initial diagnosis, peripheral blood was collected. Findings and caveats of the study: A model of 13 V-J features distinguished ophthalmopathy from stable hyperthyroidism.

CDR1 DFQATT and CDR2 SNEGSKA come from the germline V gene (reference sequence). This CDR3 is built from 15 residues. Deletions cut 6 bases from V and 1 base from J, with 18 bases between. The receptor was derived from a woman aged 45-65 years with Graves' hyperthyroidism that later progressed to Graves' ophthalmopathy. The sequencing sample was made of blood. This rearrangement joins TRBV20-1 to TRBJ1-2; possibly TRBD1 for D (6 bases). Written as DNA, the CDR3 is TGCAGTGCCTTAGCCGGGACACGAATTAACTATGGCTACACCTTC. Its protein product is CSALAGTRINYGYTF.